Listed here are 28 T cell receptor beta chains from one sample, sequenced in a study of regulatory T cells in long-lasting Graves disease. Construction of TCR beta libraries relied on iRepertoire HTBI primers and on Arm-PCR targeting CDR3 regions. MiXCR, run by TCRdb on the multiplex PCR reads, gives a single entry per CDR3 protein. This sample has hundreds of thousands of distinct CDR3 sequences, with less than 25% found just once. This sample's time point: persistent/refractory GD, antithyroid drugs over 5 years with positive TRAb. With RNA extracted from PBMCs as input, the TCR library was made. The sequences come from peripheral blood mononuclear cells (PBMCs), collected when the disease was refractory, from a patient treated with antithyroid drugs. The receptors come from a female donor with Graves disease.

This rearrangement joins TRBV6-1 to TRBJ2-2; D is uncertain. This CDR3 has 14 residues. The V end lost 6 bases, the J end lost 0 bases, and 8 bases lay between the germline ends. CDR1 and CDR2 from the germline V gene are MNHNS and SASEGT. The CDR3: CASRQHPNTGELFF. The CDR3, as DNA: TGTGCCAGCAGACAGCATCCGAACACCGGGGAGCTGTTTTTT.

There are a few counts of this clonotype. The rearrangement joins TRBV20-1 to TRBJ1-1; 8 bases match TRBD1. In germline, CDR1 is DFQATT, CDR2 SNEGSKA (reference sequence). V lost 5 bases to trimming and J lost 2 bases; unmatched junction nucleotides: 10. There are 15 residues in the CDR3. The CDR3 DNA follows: TGCAGTGCTCGGACAGGGCGAAGGGGTAACACTGAAGCTTTCTTT. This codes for CSARTGRRGNTEAFF.

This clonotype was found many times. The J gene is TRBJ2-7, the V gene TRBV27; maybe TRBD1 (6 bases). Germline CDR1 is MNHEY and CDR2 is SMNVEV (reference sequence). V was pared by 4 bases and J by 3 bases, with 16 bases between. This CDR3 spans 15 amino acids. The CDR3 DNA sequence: TGTGCCAGCAGTTATCAGGCAGGGGTTAACTACGAGCAGTACTTC. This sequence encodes CASSYQAGVNYEQYF.

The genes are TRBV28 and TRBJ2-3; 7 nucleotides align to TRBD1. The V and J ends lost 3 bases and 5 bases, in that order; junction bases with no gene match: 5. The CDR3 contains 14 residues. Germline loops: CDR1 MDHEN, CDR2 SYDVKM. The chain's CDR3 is CASSLTGTGDTQYF. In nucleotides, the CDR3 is TGTGCCAGCAGTTTGACAGGGACGGGAGATACGCAGTATTTT.

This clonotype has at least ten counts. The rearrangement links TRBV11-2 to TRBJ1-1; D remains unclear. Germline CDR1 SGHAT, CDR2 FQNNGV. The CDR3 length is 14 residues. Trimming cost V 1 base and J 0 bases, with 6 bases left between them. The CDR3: CASSLVQMNTEAFF. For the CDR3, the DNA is TGTGCCAGCAGCTTAGTACAGATGAACACTGAAGCTTTCTTT.

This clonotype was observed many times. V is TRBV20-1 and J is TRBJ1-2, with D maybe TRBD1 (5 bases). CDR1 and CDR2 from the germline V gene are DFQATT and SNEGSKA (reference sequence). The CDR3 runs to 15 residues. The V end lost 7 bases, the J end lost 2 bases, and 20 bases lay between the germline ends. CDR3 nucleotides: TGCAGTGTACCCCCGGGACCTACAAAGAACTATGGCTACACCTTC. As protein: CSVPPGPTKNYGYTF.

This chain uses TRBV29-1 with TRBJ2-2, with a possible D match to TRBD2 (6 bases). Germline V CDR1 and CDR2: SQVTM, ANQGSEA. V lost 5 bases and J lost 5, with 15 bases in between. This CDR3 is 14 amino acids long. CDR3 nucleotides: TGCAGCGTTTGTGGGGGGAGAGGGACCGGGGAGCTGTTTTTT. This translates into CSVCGGRGTGELFF.

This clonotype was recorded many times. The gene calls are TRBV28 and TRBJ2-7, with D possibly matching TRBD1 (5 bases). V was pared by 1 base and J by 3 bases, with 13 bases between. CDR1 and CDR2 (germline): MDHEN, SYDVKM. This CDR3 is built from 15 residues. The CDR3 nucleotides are TGTGCCAGCAGTTTATCGGACGGACAAGGCTACGAGCAGTACTTC. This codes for CASSLSDGQGYEQYF.

The CDR3 region is CSAIPWASGSHEQYF. CDR3 in DNA: TGCAGTGCTATCCCGTGGGCTAGCGGGAGTCACGAGCAGTACTTC. The chain has TRBV20-1 and TRBJ2-7; 10 bases line up with TRBD2. CDR1 and CDR2 (germline): DFQATT, SNEGSKA (reference sequence). Trimming took 4 bases from V and 5 from J; bases not matched to a gene: 11. This CDR3 contains 15 residues.

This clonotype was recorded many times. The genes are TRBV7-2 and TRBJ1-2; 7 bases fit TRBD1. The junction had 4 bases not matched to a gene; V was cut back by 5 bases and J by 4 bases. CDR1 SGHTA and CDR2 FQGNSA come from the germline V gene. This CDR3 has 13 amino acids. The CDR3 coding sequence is TGTGCCAGCAGCCCAAGACAGGGCTATGGCTACACCTTC. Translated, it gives CASSPRQGYGYTF.

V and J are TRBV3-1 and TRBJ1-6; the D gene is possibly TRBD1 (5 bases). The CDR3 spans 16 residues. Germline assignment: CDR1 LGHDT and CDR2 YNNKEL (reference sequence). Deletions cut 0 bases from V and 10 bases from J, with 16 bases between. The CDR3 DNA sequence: TGTGCCAGCAGCCAAGAGGTCCGGGGGATGATCTCACCCCTCCACTTT. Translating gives CASSQEVRGMISPLHF.

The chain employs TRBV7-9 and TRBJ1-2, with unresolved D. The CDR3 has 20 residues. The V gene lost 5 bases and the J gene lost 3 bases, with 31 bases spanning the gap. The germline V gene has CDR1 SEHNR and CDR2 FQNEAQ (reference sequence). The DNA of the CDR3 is TGTGCCAGCAGCGGCGTTGGTTCTCGCCCATCTCGAGGTGGATACTATGGCTACACCTTC. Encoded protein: CASSGVGSRPSRGGYYGYTF.

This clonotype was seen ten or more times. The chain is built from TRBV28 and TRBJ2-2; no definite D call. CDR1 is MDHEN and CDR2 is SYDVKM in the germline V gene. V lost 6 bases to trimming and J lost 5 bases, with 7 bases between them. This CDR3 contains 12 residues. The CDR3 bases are TGTGCCAGCAGACGCATAACCGGGGAGCTGTTTTTT. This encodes CASRRITGELFF.

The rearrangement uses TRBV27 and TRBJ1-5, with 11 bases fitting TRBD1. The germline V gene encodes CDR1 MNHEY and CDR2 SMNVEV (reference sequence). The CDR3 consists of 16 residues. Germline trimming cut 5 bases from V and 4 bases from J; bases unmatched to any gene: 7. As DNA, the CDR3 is TGTGCCAGCAGTATAGGGACAGGGGGATATAATCAGCCCCAGCATTTT. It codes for CASSIGTGGYNQPQHF.

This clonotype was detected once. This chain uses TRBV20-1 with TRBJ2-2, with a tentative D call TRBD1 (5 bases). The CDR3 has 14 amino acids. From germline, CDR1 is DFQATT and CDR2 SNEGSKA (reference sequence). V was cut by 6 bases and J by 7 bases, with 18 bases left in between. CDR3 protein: CSAQWGRVYGELFF. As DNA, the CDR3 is TGCAGTGCCCAGTGGGGCAGGGTTTACGGGGAGCTGTTTTTT.

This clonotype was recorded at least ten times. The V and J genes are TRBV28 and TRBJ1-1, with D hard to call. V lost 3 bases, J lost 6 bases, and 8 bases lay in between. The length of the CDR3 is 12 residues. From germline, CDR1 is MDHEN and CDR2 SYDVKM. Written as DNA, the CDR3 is TGTGCCAGCAGTTTTTTCCGTGCTGAAGCTTTCTTT. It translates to CASSFFRAEAFF.

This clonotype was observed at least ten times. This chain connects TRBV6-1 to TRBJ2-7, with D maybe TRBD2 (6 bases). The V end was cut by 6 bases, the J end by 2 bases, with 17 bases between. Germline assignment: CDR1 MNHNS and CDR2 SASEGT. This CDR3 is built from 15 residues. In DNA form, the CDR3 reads TGTGCCAGCAGAACTCTCAAATTAGCGGCCTACGAGCAGTACTTC. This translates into CASRTLKLAAYEQYF.

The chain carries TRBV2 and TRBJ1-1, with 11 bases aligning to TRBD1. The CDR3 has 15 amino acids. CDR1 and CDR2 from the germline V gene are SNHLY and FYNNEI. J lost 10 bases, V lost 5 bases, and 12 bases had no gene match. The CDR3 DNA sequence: TGTGCCAGCAGTTGGACAGGGGGCCGCCTTGATGTAGCTTTCTTT. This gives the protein CASSWTGGRLDVAFF.

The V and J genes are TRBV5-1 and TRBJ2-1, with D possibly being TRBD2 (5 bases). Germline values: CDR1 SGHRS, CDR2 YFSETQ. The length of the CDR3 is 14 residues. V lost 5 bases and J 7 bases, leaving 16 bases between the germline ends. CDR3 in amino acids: CASRTPSRPNEQFF. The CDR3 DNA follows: TGCGCCAGCAGGACGCCTAGCCGTCCAAATGAGCAGTTCTTC.

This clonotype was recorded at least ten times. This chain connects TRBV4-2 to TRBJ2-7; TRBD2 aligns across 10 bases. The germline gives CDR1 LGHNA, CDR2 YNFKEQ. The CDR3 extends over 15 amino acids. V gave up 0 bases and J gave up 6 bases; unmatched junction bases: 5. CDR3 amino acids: CASSQDLAGVGEQYF. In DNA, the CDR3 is TGTGCCAGCAGCCAAGACCTAGCGGGAGTCGGCGAGCAGTACTTC.

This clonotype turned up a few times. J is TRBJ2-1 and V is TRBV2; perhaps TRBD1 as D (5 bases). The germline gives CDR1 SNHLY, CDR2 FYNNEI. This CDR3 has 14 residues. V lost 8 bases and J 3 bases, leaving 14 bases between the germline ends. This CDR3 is CASVGQGVYNEQFF. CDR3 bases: TGTGCCAGCGTTGGGCAGGGCGTCTACAATGAGCAGTTCTTC.

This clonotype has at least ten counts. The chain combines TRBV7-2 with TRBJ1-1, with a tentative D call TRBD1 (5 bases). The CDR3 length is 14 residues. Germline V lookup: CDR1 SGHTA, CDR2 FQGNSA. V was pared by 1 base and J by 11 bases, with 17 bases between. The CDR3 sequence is CASSLEWQGFPAFF. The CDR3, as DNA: TGTGCCAGCAGCTTAGAGTGGCAGGGTTTTCCCGCTTTCTTT.

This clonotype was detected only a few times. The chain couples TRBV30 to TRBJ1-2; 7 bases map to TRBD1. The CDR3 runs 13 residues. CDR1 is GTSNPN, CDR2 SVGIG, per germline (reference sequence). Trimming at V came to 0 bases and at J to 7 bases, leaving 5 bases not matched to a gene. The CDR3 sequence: CAWSVEGAGGYTF. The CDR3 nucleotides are TGTGCCTGGAGTGTAGAGGGGGCGGGTGGCTACACCTTC. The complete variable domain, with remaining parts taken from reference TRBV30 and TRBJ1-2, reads SQTIHQWPATLVQPVGSPLSLECTVEGTSNPNLYWYRQAAGRGLQLLFYSVGIGQISSEVPQNLSASRPQDRQFILSSKKLLLSDSGFYLCAWSVEGAGGYTFGSGTRLTVV.

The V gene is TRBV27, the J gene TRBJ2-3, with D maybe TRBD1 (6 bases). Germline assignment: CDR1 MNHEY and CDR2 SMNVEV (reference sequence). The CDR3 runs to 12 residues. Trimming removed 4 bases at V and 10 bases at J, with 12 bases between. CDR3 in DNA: TGTGCCAGCAGTTGGACAGATCGGGCGCAGTATTTT. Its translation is CASSWTDRAQYF.

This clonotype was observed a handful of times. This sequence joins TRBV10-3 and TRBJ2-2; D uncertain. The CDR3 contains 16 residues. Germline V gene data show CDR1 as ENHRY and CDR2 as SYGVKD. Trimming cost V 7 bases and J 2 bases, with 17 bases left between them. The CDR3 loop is CAIKDKGQNNTGELFF. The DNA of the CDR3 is TGTGCCATCAAAGATAAGGGTCAGAATAACACCGGGGAGCTGTTTTTT.

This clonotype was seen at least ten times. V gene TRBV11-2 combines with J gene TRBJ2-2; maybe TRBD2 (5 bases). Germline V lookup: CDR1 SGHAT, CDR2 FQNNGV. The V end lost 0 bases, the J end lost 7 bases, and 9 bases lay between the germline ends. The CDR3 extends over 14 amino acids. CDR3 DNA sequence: TGTGCCAGCAGCTTAGACTCGGGGAACGGGGAGCTGTTTTTT. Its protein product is CASSLDSGNGELFF.

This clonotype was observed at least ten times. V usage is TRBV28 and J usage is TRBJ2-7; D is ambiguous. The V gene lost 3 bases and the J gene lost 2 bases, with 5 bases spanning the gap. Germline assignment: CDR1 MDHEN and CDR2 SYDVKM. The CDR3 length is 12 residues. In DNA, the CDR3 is TGTGCCAGCAGTTTCAACACCTACGAGCAGTACTTC. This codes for CASSFNTYEQYF.

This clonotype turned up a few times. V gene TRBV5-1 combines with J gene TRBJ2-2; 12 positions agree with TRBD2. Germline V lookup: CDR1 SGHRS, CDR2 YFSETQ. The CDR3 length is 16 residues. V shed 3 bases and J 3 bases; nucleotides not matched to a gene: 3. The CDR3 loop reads CASSSLAGGDTGELFF. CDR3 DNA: TGCGCCAGCAGCTCACTAGCGGGAGGTGACACCGGGGAGCTGTTTTTT.